The 26 T cell receptor beta chains below all came from one sample that was sequenced in a study of regulatory T cells in long-lasting Graves disease (dated by TCRdb to the early 2020s). Libraries were made using multiplex PCR. This sample was sequenced with an Illumina HiSeq 4000. iRepertoire HTBI primers and Arm-PCR amplification of CDR3 regions were used to construct TCR beta libraries. TCRdb handled the public reads itself, with Q25 trimming in fastp and clone calling in MiXCR, and kept productive beta chains. Duplicate CDR3 protein sequences are folded into a single record with the most common DNA and genes. In all, the sample holds about 300,000 distinct CDR3 sequences, and roughly a fifth of those were seen once. The top ten clonotypes cover around 50% of the sample. Sample time point, as interpreted from the label and publication: persistent/refractory GD, antithyroid drugs over 5 years with positive TRAb. RNA was extracted from PBMCs in TRIzol for both TCR sequencing and RNA sequencing.

Specimen: peripheral blood mononuclear cells (PBMCs), collected when the disease was refractory, from a patient treated with antithyroid drugs. The source is a female donor with Graves disease.

The chain combines TRBV4-2 with TRBJ1-5; tentative D call: TRBD1 (5 bases). Germline-derived CDR1 and CDR2 are LGHNA and YNFKEQ. The CDR3 length is 14 residues. V was shortened by 0 bases and J by 8 bases, with 11 bases between the two germline ends. CDR3 in DNA: TGTGCCAGCAGCCAAGATGGGGCTTGGGAGCCCCAGCATTTT. Amino acid sequence: CASSQDGAWEPQHF.

This clonotype was seen a few times. The chain uses TRBV6-5 and TRBJ1-4; a weak D match, TRBD1 (5 bases). Trimming stripped 4 bases from V and 10 bases from J, with 16 bases between. The CDR3 loop spans 14 amino acids. CDR1 and CDR2 (germline): MNHEY, SVGAGI. The CDR3, as DNA: TGTGCCAGCAGTTCCAGGGAGGGGAATCGAAAACTGTTTTTT. As protein: CASSSREGNRKLFF.

A few counts support this clonotype. This chain links TRBV27 with TRBJ2-2; no clear D gene. CDR3 length equals 13 residues. The V gene's germline CDR1 is MNHEY and CDR2 SMNVEV (reference sequence). V was trimmed by 0 bases and J by 1 base, leaving 0 bases between them. CDR3 protein: CASSLSNTGELFF. The DNA for the CDR3 is TGTGCCAGCAGTTTATCGAACACCGGGGAGCTGTTTTTT.

This clonotype was counted only a few times. This chain links TRBV19 with TRBJ2-5, with TRBD2 identical over 11 bases. The CDR3 is made up of 15 amino acids. J gave up 4 bases and V 8 bases, and 9 bases lay outside the gene matches. CDR1 is LNHDA and CDR2 is SQIVND in the germline V gene (reference sequence). The chain's CDR3 is CASRKLAGVVETQYF. CDR3 in DNA: TGTGCCAGTCGAAAACTAGCGGGAGTTGTAGAGACCCAGTACTTC.

This clonotype was counted between two and nine times. The rearrangement links TRBV20-1 to TRBJ2-4; TRBD1 or TRBD2 may be the D gene (5 bases each). Trimming stripped 3 bases from V and 8 bases from J, with 17 bases between. Germline-derived CDR1 and CDR2 are DFQATT and SNEGSKA (reference sequence). CDR3 size: 14 residues. CDR3 amino acids: CSASPVARGDIQYF. The CDR3 DNA is TGCAGTGCTAGTCCCGTCGCGCGAGGGGACATTCAGTACTTC.

The J gene is TRBJ2-1, the V gene TRBV28; a possible D gene is TRBD1 (8 bases). Trimming took 5 bases from V and 4 from J, leaving 21 bases between them. Germline CDR1 and CDR2: MDHEN and SYDVKM. This CDR3 has 17 amino acids. The CDR3 sequence is CASSPQGAAGPYNEQFF. CDR3 sequence (DNA): TGTGCCAGCAGTCCCCAGGGGGCAGCGGGACCTTACAATGAGCAGTTCTTC.

The genes are TRBV9 and TRBJ2-7; 10 nucleotides line up with TRBD2. In germline, CDR1 is SGDLS, CDR2 YYNGEE. The CDR3 has 15 residues. V shed 0 bases, J shed 3 bases, and the junction held 3 bases outside the gene matches. CDR3 region: CASSVDRTSGYEQYF. CDR3 sequence (DNA): TGTGCCAGCAGCGTAGATCGGACTAGCGGCTACGAGCAGTACTTC.

This clonotype has only a few counts. V gene TRBV4-2 combines with J gene TRBJ2-5, with D possibly being TRBD2 (5 bases). Trimming took 1 base from V and 1 from J, leaving 10 bases between them. CDR1 is LGHNA and CDR2 is YNFKEQ in the germline V gene. This CDR3 has 15 residues. CDR3 nucleotide sequence: TGTGCCAGCAGCCAAGGCCGGGATCGCCAAGAGACCCAGTACTTC. Its protein product is CASSQGRDRQETQYF.

This chain connects TRBV2 to TRBJ1-1; D is undetermined. The ends were cut back, 7 bases at V and 8 bases at J, with 8 bases in the middle. CDR3 size: 10 residues. The germline CDR1 and CDR2 sequences are SNHLY and FYNNEI. CDR3 bases: TGTGCCAGCATACGCGAAGAAGCTTTCTTT. Amino acid sequence: CASIREEAFF.

This clonotype was detected only a few times. The rearrangement uses TRBV20-1 and TRBJ1-3; unclear D gene. This CDR3 is built from 14 residues. V lost 3 bases, J lost 0 bases, and 9 bases lay in between. Germline V gene lookup returns CDR1 DFQATT and CDR2 SNEGSKA (reference sequence). CDR3 sequence reads: CSASRPPSGNTIYF. DNA of the CDR3: TGCAGTGCTAGTAGGCCTCCCTCTGGAAACACCATATATTTT.

This clonotype turned up a few times. The chain recombines TRBV20-1 with TRBJ2-7; weak D call: TRBD2 (6 bases). V lost 6 bases to trimming and J lost 6 bases, with 18 bases between them. The CDR3 has 13 residues. Per the germline V gene, CDR1 is DFQATT and CDR2 is SNEGSKA (reference sequence). The CDR3 region is CSAAFRERSEQYF. The CDR3 DNA is TGCAGTGCGGCTTTCCGGGAGCGCAGCGAGCAGTACTTC.

This chain joins TRBV12-3 or TRBV12-4 and TRBJ2-5, with D unresolved. The CDR3 has 15 residues. V was trimmed by 1 base and J by 5 bases, leaving 14 bases between them. The CDR3 region has the DNA TGTGCCAGCAGTTTAGTGGCTGGGGTAGGCGAGACCCAGTACTTC. Its translation: CASSLVAGVGETQYF.

The rearrangement links TRBV12-3 or TRBV12-4 to TRBJ2-1; D not resolved. Trimming removed 7 bases at V and 8 bases at J, with 18 bases between. CDR3 length: 14 residues. The CDR3 nucleotides are TGTGCCAGCACCACTACCTACCTTGGCGATGAGCAGTTCTTC. Protein: CASTTTYLGDEQFF.

This clonotype was detected many times. This chain joins TRBV20-1 and TRBJ1-6; no definite D call. The CDR3 consists of 15 residues. Between the trimmed V and J ends, which lost 1 base and 7 bases, there was a span of 14 bases. Germline-derived CDR1 and CDR2 are DFQATT and SNEGSKA (reference sequence). CDR3 loop: CSARARKVPNSPLHF. CDR3 nucleotide sequence: TGCAGTGCTAGAGCGAGAAAAGTCCCCAATTCACCCCTCCACTTT.

This clonotype has just a few counts. The chain uses TRBV6-2 or TRBV6-3 and TRBJ2-5, with unresolved D. The CDR3 is 12 amino acids. The germline V gene has CDR1 MNHEY and CDR2 SVGEGT. The ends were cut back, 6 bases at V and 5 bases at J, with 10 bases in the middle. The CDR3 coding sequence is TGTGCCAGCAGACTTTTTGCGGAGACCCAGTACTTC. This codes for CASRLFAETQYF.

This clonotype showed up just a few times. This chain links TRBV30 with TRBJ1-1; 7 bases are a match to TRBD1. The CDR3 runs to 15 residues. The germline CDR1 and CDR2 sequences are GTSNPN and SVGIG (reference sequence). V shed 2 bases and J 0 bases; nucleotides not matched to a gene: 6. The chain's CDR3 is CAWSMPGQMNTEAFF. CDR3 DNA: TGTGCCTGGAGTATGCCGGGACAGATGAACACTGAAGCTTTCTTT.

In this sample, this clonotype turned up many times. The chain joins TRBV5-1 to TRBJ2-2; perhaps TRBD1 as D (6 bases). CDR1 and CDR2 from the germline V gene are SGHRS and YFSETQ. This CDR3 contains 15 residues. Trimming took off 0 bases at V and 5 bases at J, with 11 bases between the two ends. For the CDR3, the DNA is TGCGCCAGCAGCTTGGCACAGGGTCTTACCGGGGAGCTGTTTTTT. Encoded protein: CASSLAQGLTGELFF.

This clonotype was counted only a few times. V gene TRBV6-1 combines with J gene TRBJ2-5; D unresolved. Germline assignment: CDR1 MNHNS and CDR2 SASEGT. Trimming pared 6 bases from V and 1 base from J, leaving 12 bases between. The CDR3 has 14 amino acids. The CDR3 nucleotides are TGTGCCAGCAGCCAGTCCCAGAGCCAAGAGACCCAGTACTTC. Translation gives CASSQSQSQETQYF.

Many counts were recorded for this clonotype. This chain joins TRBV20-1 and TRBJ1-1; 7 bases align to TRBD1. The CDR3 consists of 12 residues. Trimming at V came to 2 bases and at J to 5 bases, leaving 2 bases not matched to a gene. CDR1 is DFQATT, CDR2 SNEGSKA, per germline (reference sequence). The CDR3 loop reads CSARSTGTEAFF. The DNA for the CDR3 is TGCAGTGCTAGATCGACAGGGACTGAAGCTTTCTTT.

This sequence joins TRBV27 and TRBJ1-2, with unresolved D. CDR1 is MNHEY and CDR2 is SMNVEV in the germline V gene (reference sequence). Trimming took off 3 bases at V and 4 bases at J, with 9 bases between the two ends. The CDR3 length is 13 residues. CDR3 nucleotide sequence: TGTGCCAGCAGTTTCGCGGGTGGCTATGGCTACACCTTC. Encoded protein: CASSFAGGYGYTF.

This clonotype was seen many times. The V and J genes are TRBV28 and TRBJ1-2, with D uncertain. CDR3 size: 15 residues. CDR1 and CDR2 (germline): MDHEN, SYDVKM. V shed 3 bases and J shed 5 bases, with 16 bases lying between them. The CDR3, as DNA: TGTGCCAGCAGTTTTCGGGCCAAACCCCCTTATGGCTACACCTTC. Translation: CASSFRAKPPYGYTF.

V usage is TRBV27 and J usage is TRBJ1-6; D is perhaps TRBD1 (5 bases). The CDR3 covers 15 residues. Germline values: CDR1 MNHEY, CDR2 SMNVEV (reference sequence). V was pared by 1 base and J by 8 bases, with 12 bases between. The DNA for the CDR3 is TGTGCCAGCAGTTTATTGTGGGGGGGGGATTCACCCCTCCACTTT. Protein sequence: CASSLLWGGDSPLHF.

This clonotype was picked up a small number of times. The chain carries TRBV6-5 and TRBJ1-5; no clear D. CDR1 is MNHEY and CDR2 is SVGAGI in the germline V gene. The V gene lost 0 bases and the J gene lost 4 bases, with 10 bases spanning the gap. The CDR3 contains 15 residues. The CDR3 sequence is CASSYSQATNQPQHF. DNA for the CDR3: TGTGCCAGCAGTTACTCGCAGGCTACGAATCAGCCCCAGCATTTT.

In its sample, this clonotype was seen many times. V is TRBV5-4 and J is TRBJ2-7; 8 bases line up with TRBD1. J lost 3 bases, V lost 2 bases, and 7 bases had no gene match. Germline CDR1 is SGHNT and CDR2 is YYREEE (reference sequence). CDR3 length: 15 amino acids. CDR3 bases: TGTGCCAGCAGCTTTGACCCGGGACAGGTCTACGAGCAGTACTTC. It specifies CASSFDPGQVYEQYF. The complete variable domain, with remaining parts taken from reference TRBV5-4 and TRBJ2-7, reads ETGVTQSPTHLIKTRGQQVTLRCSSQSGHNTVSWYQQALGQGPQFIFQYYREEENGRGNFPPRFSGLQFPNYSSELNVNALELDDSALYLCASSFDPGQVYEQYFGPGTRLTVT.

J is TRBJ2-7 and V is TRBV3-1; no definite D call. Trimming shortened V by 2 bases and J by 6 bases, and 17 bases separated the two germline ends. The CDR3 contains 15 residues. The V gene's germline CDR1 is LGHDT and CDR2 YNNKEL (reference sequence). CDR3 protein: CASSQLWDPSIEQYF. In DNA, the CDR3 is TGTGCCAGCAGCCAACTTTGGGATCCTTCCATCGAGCAGTACTTC.

This rearrangement joins TRBV7-3 to TRBJ1-2, with 9 bases fitting TRBD1. The CDR3 length is 15 residues. After removal of 0 bases from V and 8 bases from J, the junction contained 7 bases not matched to a gene. The germline V gene encodes CDR1 SGHTA and CDR2 FQGTGA. CDR3 in amino acids: CASSLTGQGLEGYTF. The CDR3 region has the DNA TGTGCCAGCAGCTTAACGGGACAGGGCCTTGAGGGCTACACCTTC.